A selection of T cell receptor beta chains follows, all from one sample in a study of blood T cell repertoires in COVID-19. The table came from immunoSEQ multiplex PCR; TCRdb's copy has only in-frame clones and leaves some out. The sample lists approximately 130,000 clones; roughly three quarters were seen once. The sample comprised peripheral blood. Receptors originate from a man older than 75 with acute or convalescent COVID-19. CDR3s include the opening cysteine and the closing phenylalanine or tryptophan.

j_call v_call cdr3_aa
TRBJ1-1 TRBV7-2 CASSLDGRGGNTEAFF
TRBJ1-1 TRBV18 CASSPSQGGTEAFF
TRBJ2-2 TRBV7-9 CASSRHPESTGELFF
TRBJ2-2 TRBV4-1 CASSSGTAYIANTGELFF
TRBJ1-1 TRBV11-2 CASSFGGVAFF
TRBJ2-3 TRBV10-3 CAISETNGDTQYF
TRBJ2-7 TRBV7-9 CASSYTGGFSYEQYF
TRBJ2-2 TRBV25-1 CASSDTRGAGELFF
TRBJ2-7 TRBV3-1/TRBV3-2 CASSQDGLARYEQYF
TRBJ2-7 TRBV5-1 CASSLGLQSSYEQYF
TRBJ2-7 TRBV6-2/TRBV6-3 CASSFTGRSGEQYF
TRBJ2-3 TRBV5-6 CASSYRATSRTQYF
TRBJ2-2 TRBV19 CASSRDRANTGELFF
TRBJ2-3 TRBV3-1/TRBV3-2 CASSQGTGDTDTQYF
TRBJ1-1 TRBV18 CASSTHVENTEAFF
TRBJ1-1 TRBV5-8 CASSLLSRSQAFF
TRBJ2-5 TRBV6-2/TRBV6-3 CASSPGLLAGSVQETQYF
TRBJ1-3 TRBV13 CASSLAGAAGNTIYF
TRBJ2-1 TRBV10-3 CAISENRVVNEQFF
TRBJ1-2 TRBV29-1 CSVDQQGGYTF
TRBJ2-6 TRBV19 CASSRTGSGANVLTF
TRBJ2-2 TRBV6-5 CASSGQSNTGELFF
TRBJ1-1 TRBV18 CASSPGGQGATEAFF
TRBJ2-5 TRBV13 CASSLGRSSGGAKTQYF
TRBJ1-5 TRBV2 CASSIRGGSNQPQHF